The TCR beta chain described here comes from a study of T cell repertoires in MIS-A myocarditis (dated by TCRdb to 2021 to 2024). TCRbeta CDR3 regions were amplified by the immunoSEQ bias-controlled multiplex PCR and were subjected to high-throughput sequencing. The published analysis was carried out like this. CDR3 sequences were collapsed and filtered with the immunoSEQ vendor pipeline, and the abundance and frequency of each unique TCRbeta CDR3 were thereby quantified. CD-HIT clustered dominant CDR3 amino acid sequences with SARS-CoV-2-specific ImmuneCODE TCRbeta sequences at a 90% global sequence identity threshold. Clones were classed as hyperexpanded at frequencies of 0.1 to 1 and as large at frequencies of 0.01 to 0.1. MiXCR was used to confirm CDR3 amino acid sequences and V and J gene assignments of dominant clones. The R stringdist package was used to calculate Levenshtein distances between the patient clonotypes and the ImmuneCODE hits. As stored in TCRdb, this immuneACCESS dataset retains in-frame rearrangements with V and J assigned. A fraction of the clones does not appear; measured against another copy, unresolved V genes explain less than half of the discrepancy, and the remainder lacks a known reason. The DNA was the basis for D and trimming; V, J and clone size are from that table. The sample profile shows more than 6,000 clones; around 84% of them were found once. Of the sample, roughly 19% is held by the ten largest clones.

Trimming at the junction amounts to 5 bases on V and 0 bases on J, and the germline ends lie 10 bases apart. Via the germline V gene (reference sequence), CDR1 is LNHNV and CDR2 YYDKDF. CDR3 length: 15 amino acids, cysteine to phenylalanine. Only the CDR3 part of the read is kept: 45 bases, read in frame from the first base. As to this clone: There is no known antigen for this receptor. Per-nucleotide qualities are absent, and no much larger clonotype sits a single base away.

The QIAamp DNA FFPE kit was used to extract genomic DNA from formalin-fixed paraffin-embedded autopsy tissue. The sequence was collected from a man between 18 and 35 years old with fulminant myocarditis from multisystem inflammatory syndrome in adults (MIS-A) after COVID-19. Sequences were obtained from right inferior lung lobe tissue obtained at autopsy. Here the chain combines TRBV15 and TRBJ1-4; a confident D gene designation cannot be given. The DNA sequence follows: TGTGCCACCAGCGATGAAACTGCAACTAATGAAAAACTGTTTTTT. Translated, this gives CATSDETATNEKLFF. Extended through the reference TRBV15 and TRBJ1-4 proteins, this CDR3 yields the full variable domain: DAMVIQNPRYQVTQFGKPVTLSCSQTLNHNVMYWYQQKSSQAPKLLFHYYDKDFNNEADTPDNFQSRRPNTSFCFLDIRSPGLGDTAMYLCATSDETATNEKLFFGSGTQLSVL.